This T cell receptor beta chain was identified during a study of technical replicates of blood from a few donors. The assay was immunoSEQ multiplex PCR, and TCRdb's table has in-frame clones only and misses some. The sample yields approximately 50,000 clones, 94% seen once. The clonotype was recovered from a human donor in good health. Sequencing input: T cells isolated from PBMCs.

The CDR3 loop is CASSPSGRGEQYF. CDR3 nucleotides: TGTGCCAGCAGTCCTAGCGGGAGGGGAGAGCAGTACTTC. The chain carries TRBV6-5 and TRBJ2-7, with 12 bases lining up with TRBD2. CDR3 length: 13 residues. V dropped 5 bases and J dropped 7; count of bases not matched to a gene: 3. CDR1 and CDR2 from the germline V gene are MNHEY and SVGAGI.